What follows are 29 T cell receptor beta chains derived from one specimen sequenced in a study of molecular identifiers for immune sequencing clone quantification. Each CDR3 protein gets one entry after TCRdb re-called the PCR reads with MiXCR. The sample includes approximately 670,000 distinct CDR3 sequences, less than 20% of them seen just once. The sample comprised naive CD8+ T cells from blood, with Jurkat cell RNA spiked in. The subset is: FACS-sorted CD8+CD4-CCR7+CD45RA+ naive T cells. These receptors were obtained from a human donor in good health. Some libraries in this study had Jurkat cell RNA spiked in.

The rearrangement joins TRBV5-6 to TRBJ2-2; TRBD2 aligns across 9 bases. The CDR3 has 16 amino acids. V shed 3 bases, J shed 3 bases, and the junction held 6 bases outside the gene matches. CDR1 and CDR2 from the germline V gene are SGHDT and YYEEEE. The CDR3 DNA follows: TGTGCCAGCAGCTCCGGGACTAGCAGATACACCGGGGAGCTGTTTTTT. Its translation is CASSSGTSRYTGELFF.

About this clonotype: Because the CDR3 is missing its conserved closing phenylalanine or tryptophan, this is likely a read error. The J gene is TRBJ2-1, the V gene TRBV24-1, with unresolved D. Trimming shortened V by 0 bases and J by 10 bases, and 12 bases separated the two germline ends. CDR1 KGHDR and CDR2 SFDVKD come from the germline V gene. The CDR3 runs 14 residues. The CDR3 spells CATSDLNVNPEQFS. For the CDR3, the DNA is TGTGCCACCAGTGATTTGAACGTCAACCCAGAGCAGTTCTCC.

This clonotype was counted many times. V usage is TRBV7-6 and J usage is TRBJ2-7, with TRBD2 as a possible D gene (5 bases). CDR3 length equals 15 residues. The germline gives CDR1 SGHVS, CDR2 FNYEAQ. Between the trimmed V and J ends, which lost 5 bases and 0 bases, there was a span of 14 bases. DNA for the CDR3: TGTGCCAGCAGCCCCGGGGTTCTCGTCTCCTACGAGCAGTACTTC. The encoded protein is CASSPGVLVSYEQYF.

The chain employs TRBV11-2 and TRBJ2-5; D could derive from TRBD1 or TRBD2 (5 bases each). The CDR3 length is 16 residues. Germline V gene data show CDR1 as SGHAT and CDR2 as FQNNGV. V lost 5 bases and J lost 3, with 19 bases in between. For the CDR3, the DNA is TGTGCCAGCAGCGTAGGGTACAGTGGGGGTAAAGAGACCCAGTACTTC. Protein product: CASSVGYSGGKETQYF.

This clonotype came up many times. This chain connects TRBV27 to TRBJ2-7, with D maybe TRBD1 (5 bases). This CDR3 comprises 18 residues. Trimming pared 5 bases from V and 0 bases from J, leaving 23 bases between. Germline CDR1 is MNHEY and CDR2 is SMNVEV (reference sequence). CDR3 in amino acids: CASSPWSRPTDSSYEQYF. CDR3 in DNA: TGTGCCAGCAGTCCCTGGAGTAGGCCGACCGACAGCTCCTACGAGCAGTACTTC.

Turning to this clonotype: At one end, the junction sequence differs from germline, possibly due to a read error. V gene TRBV29-1 combines with J gene TRBJ2-2, with D possibly being TRBD2 (5 bases). Looked up from germline, CDR1 is SQVTM and CDR2 is ANQGSEA. The length of the CDR3 is 13 residues. CDR3 loop: CNVEAGETGELFF. CDR3 sequence (DNA): TGCAACGTTGAAGCTGGGGAGACCGGGGAGCTGTTTTTT.

This clonotype has ten or more counts. The chain has TRBV7-9 and TRBJ2-7; 9 bases map to TRBD1. V shed 4 bases and J 1 base; nucleotides not matched to a gene: 5. Germline CDR1 and CDR2: SEHNR and FQNEAQ (reference sequence). CDR3 length: 15 amino acids. The CDR3 region is CASSSRTGDSYEQYF. CDR3 sequence (DNA): TGTGCCAGCAGCTCTAGGACAGGGGATTCCTACGAGCAGTACTTC.

Ten or more counts support this clonotype. V gene TRBV27 combines with J gene TRBJ2-1, with no clear D. Trimming stripped 0 bases from V and 8 bases from J, with 8 bases between. The V gene's germline CDR1 is MNHEY and CDR2 SMNVEV (reference sequence). The CDR3 covers 13 residues. CDR3 residues: CASSLSVSYEQFF. CDR3 DNA: TGTGCCAGCAGTTTATCGGTGTCCTATGAGCAGTTCTTC.

Concerning this clonotype: Sequence at one end of the junction differs from germline and may be a read error. The rearrangement links TRBV28 to TRBJ2-1; D not resolved. The germline CDR1 and CDR2 sequences are MDHEN and SYDVKM. The CDR3 runs to 14 residues. The DNA for the CDR3 is TGTGCCAGCAGTTTCAGCCCCTCCCACAATGAGCAGTTCTTC. Its protein product is CASSFSPSHNEQFF.

This clonotype has just a few counts. The chain uses TRBV3-1 and TRBJ2-5, with 7 bases lining up with TRBD2. The CDR3 loop spans 16 amino acids. From germline, CDR1 is LGHDT and CDR2 YNNKEL (reference sequence). V dropped 1 base and J dropped 0; count of bases not matched to a gene: 5. The CDR3 loop reads CASSQAPSGDQETQYF. The CDR3 nucleotides read TGTGCCAGCAGCCAAGCCCCCAGCGGGGACCAAGAGACCCAGTACTTC.

This clonotype was detected a few times. At one of its ends the junction is not consistent with the germline gene, which may arise from a read error. The chain is built from TRBV28 and TRBJ2-7; D uncertain. The CDR3 sequence is 11 residues long. Germline assignment: CDR1 MDHEN and CDR2 SYDVKM. The CDR3 sequence: CAGSTSYEQYF. The CDR3 DNA sequence: TGTGCCGGCAGTACTTCCTACGAGCAGTACTTC.

Details on this clonotype: At one end the junction does not follow the germline gene, possibly because of a read error. The chain links TRBV12-3 or TRBV12-4 to TRBJ2-4, with D uncertain. The CDR3 runs 15 residues. CDR3 DNA sequence: TGTGCCAGCACCGTAGGTTACCTTGCCAAAAACATTCGGTGCTTC. This gives the protein CASTVGYLAKNIRCF.

There are many counts of this clonotype. The genes are TRBV20-1 and TRBJ1-1; TRBD1 might be the D (6 bases). Germline CDR1 reads DFQATT; CDR2 reads SNEGSKA (reference sequence). This CDR3 contains 11 residues. Trimming shortened V by 0 bases and J by 8 bases, and 7 bases separated the two germline ends. The CDR3 loop reads CSAREGAEAFF. Here the CDR3 DNA reads TGCAGTGCTAGAGAGGGGGCAGAAGCTTTCTTT.

This clonotype has at least ten counts. This sequence joins TRBV28 and TRBJ1-2; TRBD1 is a possible D gene (5 bases). Between the trimmed V and J ends, which lost 8 bases and 6 bases, there was a span of 7 bases. Germline CDR1 MDHEN, CDR2 SYDVKM. The CDR3 totals 10 residues. CDR3 in amino acids: CASWGNGYTF. The CDR3 DNA reads as TGTGCCAGCTGGGGGAATGGCTACACCTTC.

Many counts were recorded for this clonotype. This chain joins TRBV7-9 and TRBJ1-1; 12 bases fit TRBD1. The CDR3 is 15 amino acids. J was trimmed by 5 bases and V by 3 bases; bases with no gene match: 4. CDR1 SEHNR and CDR2 FQNEAQ come from the germline V gene (reference sequence). The CDR3 sequence: CASSLGQGAGTEAFF. CDR3 sequence (DNA): TGTGCCAGCAGCTTGGGACAGGGGGCGGGGACTGAAGCTTTCTTT.

To note about this clonotype: A much larger clone differs from this one at a single base, so this may be a read error. The chain recombines TRBV6-1 with TRBJ1-5, with D possibly TRBD1 on 6 matching bases. Looked up from germline, CDR1 is MNHNS and CDR2 is SASEGT. The V end was cut by 6 bases, the J end by 6 bases, with 15 bases between. The CDR3 loop spans 14 amino acids. The CDR3 DNA is TGTGCCAGCAGGGGGGCTTGGGGCAGTCAGCCCCAGCATTTT. It is translated as CASRGAWGSQPQHF.

At least ten counts were recorded for this clonotype. The chain links TRBV5-1 to TRBJ2-3, with 7 bases that match TRBD2. This CDR3 comprises 16 residues. From germline, CDR1 is SGHRS and CDR2 YFSETQ. Trimming at V came to 0 bases and at J to 0 bases, leaving 4 bases not matched to a gene. The CDR3 here is CASSLVAGISTDTQYF. CDR3 DNA: TGCGCCAGCAGCTTGGTAGCGGGCATCAGCACAGATACGCAGTATTTT.

This clonotype has at least ten counts. The chain links TRBV6-2 or TRBV6-3 to TRBJ2-3, with D possibly being TRBD2 (7 bases). Germline V gene sequence: CDR1 MNHEY, CDR2 SVGEGT. V lost 2 bases and J lost 3, with 12 bases in between. The CDR3 totals 15 residues. The CDR3 DNA follows: TGTGCCAGCAGTTACGTCGCGGGGGCGACAGATACGCAGTATTTT. This gives the protein CASSYVAGATDTQYF.

A note on this clonotype: One end of the junction varies from germline; a read error may be responsible. The chain joins TRBV27 to TRBJ2-7, with TRBD1 identical over 8 bases. The CDR3 length is 15 residues. CDR1 MNHEY and CDR2 SMNVEV come from the germline V gene (reference sequence). The CDR3 nucleotides are TGTGCCAGCGGTTTATGGTACAGGGGGGACCACGAGCAGTACTTC. Its translation is CASGLWYRGDHEQYF.

This clonotype was seen at least ten times. J is TRBJ2-7 and V is TRBV30, with 11 nucleotides matching TRBD1. The germline CDR1 and CDR2 sequences are GTSNPN and SVGIG (reference sequence). V dropped 4 bases and J dropped 2; count of bases not matched to a gene: 4. There are 14 residues in the CDR3. The CDR3 DNA is TGTGCCTGGACGGCGGGACAGGGGGCCTACGAGCAGTACTTC. It specifies CAWTAGQGAYEQYF.

This clonotype has a handful of counts. The chain uses TRBV12-3 or TRBV12-4 and TRBJ1-5; 8 nucleotides agree with TRBD1. V was clipped by 5 bases and J by 5 bases; unmatched bases: 5. The CDR3 spans 14 residues. The CDR3 is CASSLNRGDQPQHF. In DNA form, the CDR3 reads TGTGCCAGCAGTCTTAACAGGGGGGATCAGCCCCAGCATTTT.

This clonotype was detected many times. This sequence joins TRBV28 and TRBJ1-3; no reliable D call. Germline loops: CDR1 MDHEN, CDR2 SYDVKM. Trimming took 6 bases from V and 4 from J, leaving 13 bases between them. This CDR3 is 14 amino acids long. This CDR3 is CASSLTDLGNTIYF. For the CDR3, the DNA is TGTGCCAGCAGCCTCACAGACCTCGGAAACACCATATATTTT.

This clonotype was detected many times. The chain joins TRBV28 to TRBJ2-3; TRBD1 aligns across 9 bases. CDR1 and CDR2 from the germline V gene are MDHEN and SYDVKM. The CDR3 is 15 residues long. V was clipped by 6 bases and J by 3 bases; unmatched bases: 7. The CDR3 nucleotides read TGTGCCAGCAGCGAACAGGGGGCTAAGACAGATACGCAGTATTTT. It codes for CASSEQGAKTDTQYF. Together with reference TRBV28 and TRBJ2-3, the CDR3 gives the full variable domain: DVKVTQSSRYLVKRTGEKVFLECVQDMDHENMFWYRQDPGLGLRLIYFSYDVKMKEKGDIPEGYSVSREKKERFSLILESASTNQTSMYLCASSEQGAKTDTQYFGPGTRLTVL.

The rearrangement uses TRBV5-1 and TRBJ1-5; D is perhaps TRBD1 (5 bases). Germline CDR1 is SGHRS and CDR2 is YFSETQ. The CDR3 is 17 residues long. V was cut by 0 bases and J by 6 bases, with 19 bases left in between. In DNA form, the CDR3 reads TGCGCCAGCAGCTTGGCCTTGGGGCAGGGTAGGAGTCAGCCCCAGCATTTT. This codes for CASSLALGQGRSQPQHF.

This clonotype was seen ten or more times. The chain combines TRBV29-1 with TRBJ2-7; D not certain. The germline V and J ends were trimmed by 7 bases and 0 bases, with 10 bases remaining between them. The CDR3 consists of 12 residues. Germline loops: CDR1 SQVTM, CDR2 ANQGSEA. The CDR3 bases are TGCAGCGCCGGTAAGAGCTCCTACGAGCAGTACTTC. It translates to CSAGKSSYEQYF.

At least ten counts were recorded for this clonotype. This chain uses TRBV27 with TRBJ2-3, with 7 bases fitting TRBD2. V was clipped by 7 bases and J by 0 bases; unmatched bases: 7. The CDR3 consists of 15 residues. Germline CDR1 and CDR2: MNHEY and SMNVEV (reference sequence). CDR3 sequence reads: CASTGSGLSTDTQYF. DNA for the CDR3: TGTGCCAGCACCGGTAGCGGGTTGAGCACAGATACGCAGTATTTT.

CDR3 amino acids: CASSPGGLAVGNTGELFF. CDR3 sequence (DNA): TGTGCCAGCAGCCCGGGTGGACTAGCGGTCGGGAACACCGGGGAGCTGTTTTTT. The chain uses TRBV3-1 and TRBJ2-2; 10 nucleotides agree with TRBD2. The V gene's germline CDR1 is LGHDT and CDR2 YNNKEL (reference sequence). V lost 4 bases, J lost 1 base, and 9 bases stayed unmatched. The CDR3 runs 18 residues.

About this clonotype: Possible read error: a much larger clone is one base away. The J gene is TRBJ2-1, the V gene TRBV7-2; 9 nucleotides match TRBD2. CDR1 is SGHTA and CDR2 is FQGNSA in the germline V gene. The CDR3 covers 16 residues. The CDR3 DNA reads as TGTGCCAGCAGCGAGCTAGCGGGACGCTCCTACAATGGGCAGTTCTTC. It translates to CASSELAGRSYNGQFF.

The chain links TRBV7-9 to TRBJ1-5; possible D gene TRBD1, 5 bases. Trimming left V 6 bases short and J 1 base short, with 13 bases between. The CDR3 is 15 amino acids. Germline V gene sequence: CDR1 SEHNR, CDR2 FQNEAQ (reference sequence). The CDR3 DNA sequence: TGTGCCAGCAGTTCCGACAGTGACAGCAATCAGCCCCAGCATTTT. It is translated as CASSSDSDSNQPQHF.